What follows are 3 T cell receptor beta chains derived from one specimen sequenced in a study of cytomegalovirus exposure and HLA in healthy donors. TCRdb's table, derived via immunoSEQ multiplex PCR, lists solely in-frame clones and lacks some. Of tens of thousands of clones in the sample, 80% to 95% are singletons; the top ten hold around 1.1%. What was sequenced was PBMCs. The receptors were gathered from a woman in her 30s in good health and CMV-seropositive.

This clone was recorded only once. V gene TRBV5-1 combines with J gene TRBJ2-5; weak D call: TRBD2 (6 bases). The germline V and J ends were trimmed by 3 bases and 1 base, with 10 bases remaining between them. Germline-derived CDR1 and CDR2 are SGHRS and YFSETQ. The CDR3 loop spans 14 amino acids. The CDR3 nucleotides read TGCGCCAGCAGCTCGCAGGGAGGCCAAGAGACCCAGTACTTC. This gives the protein CASSSQGGQETQYF.

V gene TRBV28 combines with J gene TRBJ1-1, with 9 bases aligning to TRBD1. Losses at the gene ends were 7 bases for V and 1 base for J; bases not matched to a gene: 13. This CDR3 spans 17 amino acids. Germline V CDR1 and CDR2: MDHEN, SYDVKM. The CDR3 sequence: CASIRDGTGWENTEAFF. The DNA for the CDR3 is TGTGCCAGCATCCGAGACGGGACAGGGTGGGAGAACACTGAAGCTTTCTTT.

The rearrangement links TRBV20-1 to TRBJ1-1; the D is unclear. This CDR3 is built from 10 residues. V lost 0 bases, J lost 12 bases, and 8 bases lay in between. Germline CDR1 and CDR2: DFQATT and SNEGSKA (reference sequence). CDR3 in DNA: TGCAGTGCTAGAGACCCCCTTACTTTCTTT. This codes for CSARDPLTFF.